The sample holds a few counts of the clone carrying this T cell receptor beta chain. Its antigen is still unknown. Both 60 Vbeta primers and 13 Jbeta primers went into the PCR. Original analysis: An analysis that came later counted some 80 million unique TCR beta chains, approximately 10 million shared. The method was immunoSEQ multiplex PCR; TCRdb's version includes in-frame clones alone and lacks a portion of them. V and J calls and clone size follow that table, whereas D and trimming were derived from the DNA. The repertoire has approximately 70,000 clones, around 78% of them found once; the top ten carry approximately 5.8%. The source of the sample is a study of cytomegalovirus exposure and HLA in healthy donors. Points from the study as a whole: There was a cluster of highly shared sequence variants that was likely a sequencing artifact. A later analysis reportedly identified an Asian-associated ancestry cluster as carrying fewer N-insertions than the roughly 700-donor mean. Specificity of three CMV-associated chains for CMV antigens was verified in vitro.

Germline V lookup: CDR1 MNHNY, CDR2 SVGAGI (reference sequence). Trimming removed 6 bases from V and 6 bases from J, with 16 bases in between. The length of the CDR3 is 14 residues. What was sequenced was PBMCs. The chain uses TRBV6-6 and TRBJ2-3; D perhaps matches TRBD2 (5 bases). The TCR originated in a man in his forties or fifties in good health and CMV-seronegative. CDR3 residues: CASSFPSNGDTQYF. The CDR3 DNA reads TGTGCCAGCAGCTTTCCTAGCAATGGGGATACGCAGTATTTT.